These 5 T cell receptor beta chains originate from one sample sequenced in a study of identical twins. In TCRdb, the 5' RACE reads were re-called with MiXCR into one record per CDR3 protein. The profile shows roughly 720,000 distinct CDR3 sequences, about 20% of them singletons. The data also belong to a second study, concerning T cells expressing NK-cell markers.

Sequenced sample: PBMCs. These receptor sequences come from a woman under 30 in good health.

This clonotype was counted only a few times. CDR3 sequence reads: CAVGGLLSNEQFF. The CDR3 DNA sequence: TGTGCCGTCGGGGGGTTATTAAGTAATGAGCAGTTCTTC. The J gene is TRBJ2-1, the V gene TRBV6-1; 7 nucleotides align to TRBD2. CDR1 is MNHNS, CDR2 SASEGT, per germline. V trimming: 11 bases; J trimming: 7 bases; junction bases outside the gene matches: 11. The CDR3 length is 13 residues.

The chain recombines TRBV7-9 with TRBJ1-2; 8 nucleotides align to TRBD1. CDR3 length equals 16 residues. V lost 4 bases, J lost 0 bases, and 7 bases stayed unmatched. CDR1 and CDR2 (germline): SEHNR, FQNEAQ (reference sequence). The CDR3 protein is CASSSGGQGPNYGYTF. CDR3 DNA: TGTGCCAGCAGCTCAGGCGGACAGGGACCTAACTATGGCTACACCTTC.

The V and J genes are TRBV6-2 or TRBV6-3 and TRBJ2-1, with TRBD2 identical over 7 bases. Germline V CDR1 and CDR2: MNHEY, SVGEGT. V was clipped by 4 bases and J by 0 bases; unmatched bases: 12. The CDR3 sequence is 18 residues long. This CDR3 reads CASSFTEAGDFSYNEQFF. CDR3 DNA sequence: TGTGCCAGCAGTTTCACCGAGGCGGGAGACTTCTCCTACAATGAGCAGTTCTTC.

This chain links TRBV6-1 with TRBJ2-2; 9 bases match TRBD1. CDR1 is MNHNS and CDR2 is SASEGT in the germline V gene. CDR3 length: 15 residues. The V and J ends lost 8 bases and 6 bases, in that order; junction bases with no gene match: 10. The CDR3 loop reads CASPRGQGIPGELFF. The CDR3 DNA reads TGTGCCAGCCCACGGGGACAGGGAATACCCGGGGAGCTGTTTTTT.

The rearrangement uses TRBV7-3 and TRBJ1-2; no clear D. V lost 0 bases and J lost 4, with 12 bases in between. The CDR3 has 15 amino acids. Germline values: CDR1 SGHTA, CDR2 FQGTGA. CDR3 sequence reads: CASSLTGSPVYGYTF. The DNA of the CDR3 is TGTGCCAGCAGCTTAACGGGCAGTCCTGTCTATGGCTACACCTTC.